Below, 13 T cell receptor beta chains from the same sample are listed, as sequenced in a study of cytomegalovirus exposure and HLA in healthy donors. Primers included in the PCR were 60 Vbeta and 13 Jbeta primers. This table comes from immunoSEQ multiplex PCR, and its TCRdb copy is limited to in-frame clones, with some not included. The table shows 150,000 to 200,000 clones, with 76% occurring only once. Sequenced sample: PBMCs. Every receptor here comes from a man between 18 and 35 years old in good health and CMV-seronegative.

For the CDR3, the DNA is TGTGCCAGCTCCCGGTCCCTCTTTAGCAATCAGCCCCAGCATTTT. Protein: CASSRSLFSNQPQHF. The gene calls are TRBV18 and TRBJ1-5; D uncertain. The CDR3 has 15 amino acids. With 6 bases removed from V and 0 bases from J, the gap between germline ends came to 12 bases. The V gene's germline CDR1 is KGHSH and CDR2 LQKENI.

The V call is TRBV4-2, the J call TRBJ2-5; 9 nucleotides match TRBD2. The CDR3 runs to 19 residues. CDR1 and CDR2 (germline): LGHNA, YNFKEQ. The V segment lost 0 bases and the J segment 5 bases; nucleotides outside the gene matches: 16. The CDR3 here is CASSQDRVFGGGAGETQYF. CDR3 sequence (DNA): TGTGCCAGCAGCCAAGATCGCGTATTCGGCGGGGGGGCCGGTGAGACCCAGTACTTC.

CDR3 protein: CASRLYTGELFF. The CDR3 DNA follows: TGTGCCAGCAGACTTTACACCGGGGAGCTGTTTTTT. The rearrangement links TRBV11-2 to TRBJ2-2, with unresolved D. The germline V and J ends were trimmed by 6 bases and 3 bases, with 5 bases remaining between them. This CDR3 spans 12 amino acids. CDR1 and CDR2 (germline): SGHAT, FQNNGV.

This clone was recorded only once. The V gene is TRBV5-1, the J gene TRBJ2-1, with 8 bases identical to TRBD2. CDR3 length equals 14 residues. The J segment lost 10 bases and the V segment lost 2 bases, leaving 8 bases of the junction unmatched. The germline CDR1 and CDR2 sequences are SGHRS and YFSETQ. CDR3 in amino acids: CASSFPSGLSEQFF. CDR3 DNA: TGCGCCAGCAGCTTTCCTAGCGGGCTCTCGGAGCAGTTCTTC. The full variable domain, its missing parts supplied by reference TRBV5-1 and TRBJ2-1, is KAGVTQTPRYLIKTRGQQVTLSCSPISGHRSVSWYQQTPGQGLQFLFEYFSETQRNKGNFPGRFSGRQFSNSRSEMNVSTLELGDSALYLCASSFPSGLSEQFFGPGTRLTVL.

The chain couples TRBV14 to TRBJ2-5; D possibly corresponds to TRBD2 (5 bases). Trimming left V 0 bases short and J 6 bases short, with 14 bases between. The germline V gene has CDR1 SGHDN and CDR2 FVKESK. The CDR3 covers 15 residues. The CDR3: CASSQEGSTGKTQYF. DNA of the CDR3: TGTGCCAGCAGCCAAGAAGGCTCAACCGGGAAGACCCAGTACTTC.

This clone has just one count. The gene calls are TRBV19 and TRBJ2-7; a possible D gene is TRBD2 (5 bases). The V gene lost 0 bases and the J gene lost 0 bases, with 12 bases spanning the gap. The germline gives CDR1 LNHDA, CDR2 SQIVND (reference sequence). This CDR3 spans 16 amino acids. CDR3 region: CASSIDGSDYSYEQYF. CDR3 bases: TGTGCCAGTAGTATAGATGGGTCAGACTACTCCTACGAGCAGTACTTC.

This clone was recorded only once. J is TRBJ2-7 and V is TRBV5-6, with D tentatively TRBD1 (6 bases). V lost 4 bases to trimming and J lost 0 bases, with 14 bases between them. The germline V gene encodes CDR1 SGHDT and CDR2 YYEEEE. The CDR3 is 15 residues long. The CDR3 nucleotides are TGTGCCAGCAGCCCGACAGGTAGTAGCTCCTACGAGCAGTACTTC. It encodes CASSPTGSSSYEQYF.

The chain is built from TRBV27 and TRBJ1-1, with 8 bases that match TRBD1. Trimming cost V 7 bases and J 0 bases; bases outside gene matches: 13. There are 17 residues in the CDR3. CDR1 MNHEY and CDR2 SMNVEV come from the germline V gene (reference sequence). The CDR3 loop is CASIPKGQVEMNTEAFF. The DNA of the CDR3 is TGTGCCAGCATACCCAAGGGACAGGTAGAAATGAACACTGAAGCTTTCTTT.

Of note for this clone: The junction shows a germline mismatch at one end, possibly a read error. The chain couples TRBV28 to TRBJ1-1; D not resolved. CDR3 length: 13 amino acids. From germline, CDR1 is MDHEN and CDR2 SYDVKM. CDR3 bases: TGTGCCAGCAGTTTACGGGTAAGCACTGGAGCTTTCTTT. Encoded protein: CASSLRVSTGAFF. Looking up the rest from reference TRBV28 and TRBJ1-1 gives the full variable domain: DVKVTQSSRYLVKRTGEKVFLECVQDMDHENMFWYRQDPGLGLRLIYFSYDVKMKEKGDIPEGYSVSREKKERFSLILESASTNQTSMYLCASSLRVSTGAFFGQGTRLTVV.

The chain couples TRBV9 to TRBJ1-2; possible D gene TRBD1, 5 bases. Germline V gene lookup returns CDR1 SGDLS and CDR2 YYNGEE. The CDR3 loop spans 14 amino acids. V dropped 5 bases and J dropped 6 bases, with 17 bases sitting between them. The CDR3 DNA follows: TGTGCCAGCAGGCCAGAAGGGGTTCTGGATGGCTACACCTTC. Translation gives CASRPEGVLDGYTF. The full variable domain, in which reference TRBV9 and TRBJ1-2 provide the parts outside the CDR3, is DSGVTQTPKHLITATGQRVTLRCSPRSGDLSVYWYQQSLDQGLQFLIQYYNGEERAKGNILERFSAQQFPDLHSELNLSSLELGDSALYFCASRPEGVLDGYTFGSGTRLTVV.

The J gene is TRBJ1-2, the V gene TRBV6-1; tentative D call: TRBD1 (6 bases). Trimming cost V 3 bases and J 8 bases, with 16 bases left between them. The CDR3 is 14 amino acids. The germline gives CDR1 MNHNS, CDR2 SASEGT. The CDR3 sequence is CASSELNRDDGYTF. DNA of the CDR3: TGTGCCAGCAGTGAGTTAAACAGGGATGACGGCTACACCTTC.

The table lists this clone with a count of one. One end of the junction varies from germline; a read error may be responsible. V usage is TRBV27 and J usage is TRBJ2-7; 12 nucleotides match TRBD2. The germline gives CDR1 MNHEY, CDR2 SMNVEV (reference sequence). CDR3 length equals 14 residues. CDR3 DNA sequence: TGTGCCAGCAGCCGACTAGCGGGAGACTACAAGCAGTACTTC. Protein product: CASSRLAGDYKQYF.

This clone was detected once. The gene calls are TRBV18 and TRBJ1-6, with TRBD1 identical over 9 bases. The V segment lost 2 bases and the J segment 9 bases; nucleotides outside the gene matches: 11. Germline values: CDR1 KGHSH, CDR2 LQKENI. CDR3 length equals 17 residues. DNA for the CDR3: TGTGCCAGCTCACCAGGGACAGGGATCCTTGAAGGTTCACCCCTCCACTTT. Amino acids: CASSPGTGILEGSPLHF.